This TCR beta chain appears in the sequencing data of a study of tumor-infiltrating lymphocytes in primary liver carcinoma. Study in general: Stage T1-T3 N0M0 tumors spanned 4.2 to 10 cm.

Germline V gene sequence: CDR1 MNHNS, CDR2 SASEGT. CDR3 size: 14 residues. Trimming left V 6 bases short and J 12 bases short, with 21 bases between. Synthesis of TCR beta cDNA was carried out from around 500 ng total RNA with a constant-region primer. Construction of TCR beta libraries relied on three successive nested multiplex PCR rounds employing slightly modified ARM-PCR. Rounds one and two of PCR, each of 9 to 11 cycles, were primed with TRBV1-TRBV30 forward primers and a C-beta reverse primer. TCRdb re-derived calls from the multiplex PCR reads in MiXCR, one entry per CDR3 protein. Here the sample spans roughly 120,000 distinct CDR3 sequences, roughly 69% being singletons. DNA and RNA were both co-extracted from 20-30 mg of bulk tissue that had not been sorted. This clonotype was detected many times.

The receptor was isolated from a woman aged 55-69 years with primary liver carcinoma and hepatitis B virus infection. The chain carries TRBV6-1 and TRBJ2-1; perhaps TRBD2 as D (6 bases). Sequenced sample: liver tumor tissue from sampling region 1. Sample subset: tumor region T1, superior pole. In nucleotides, the CDR3 is TGTGCCAGCAGACCCGAGAAGGGGAGGCGGTGGCAGTTCTTC. It translates to CASRPEKGRRWQFF.